Presented here are 17 T cell receptor beta chains from one specimen sequenced in a study of T cells after yellow fever vaccination. TCRdb used MiXCR to reprocess the 5' RACE reads, holding one entry per CDR3 protein. The data contain 250,000 to 400,000 distinct CDR3 sequences, 3.5% to 4.5% of them singletons. This specimen consisted of PBMCs, obtained 15 days after the yellow fever booster vaccination. The receptors here all came from a man aged 18-30 years who received the YFV17D yellow fever vaccine.

This chain links TRBV12-3 or TRBV12-4 with TRBJ1-2, with TRBD1 identical over 9 bases. After removal of 5 bases from V and 6 bases from J, the junction contained 7 bases not matched to a gene. The CDR3 extends over 14 amino acids. The CDR3 nucleotides are TGTGCCAGCAGTATCGTACAGGGGGCAGATGGCTACACCTTC. As protein: CASSIVQGADGYTF.

In its sample, this clonotype was seen a few times. The chain is built from TRBV25-1 and TRBJ1-2, with a possible D match to TRBD1 (5 bases). The CDR3 sequence is 13 residues long. CDR1 and CDR2 (germline): MGHDK, SYGVNS. The germline V and J ends were trimmed by 7 bases and 8 bases, with 17 bases remaining between them. The CDR3, as DNA: TGTGCCAGCACCCAAGCCAATGGGGGAGGCTACACCTTC. This gives the protein CASTQANGGGYTF.

The chain links TRBV5-1 to TRBJ1-5; D gene ambiguous. Between the trimmed V and J ends, which lost 4 bases and 2 bases, there was a span of 10 bases. The V gene's germline CDR1 is SGHRS and CDR2 YFSETQ. CDR3 size: 14 residues. The CDR3 coding sequence is TGCGCCAGCAGCCACGACTACGGCAATCAGCCCCAGCATTTT. It specifies CASSHDYGNQPQHF.

In this sample, this clonotype turned up many times. The CDR3 here is CASSSLGGGALFGELFF. In nucleotides, the CDR3 is TGTGCCAGCAGTTCCCTCGGCGGGGGGGCCCTCTTCGGGGAGCTGTTTTTT. V gene TRBV7-9 combines with J gene TRBJ2-2; 9 bases are a match to TRBD2. Per germline, CDR1 SEHNR and CDR2 FQNEAQ (reference sequence). V shed 6 bases and J 7 bases; nucleotides not matched to a gene: 15. The CDR3 sequence is 17 residues long. Combining the CDR3 with reference TRBV7-9 and TRBJ2-2 gives the whole variable domain DTGVSQNPRHKITKRGQNVTFRCDPISEHNRLYWYRQTLGQGPEFLTYFQNEAQLEKSRLLSDRFSAERPKGSFSTLEIQRTEQGDSAMYLCASSSLGGGALFGELFFGEGSRLTVL.

This clonotype was counted many times. V usage is TRBV12-3 or TRBV12-4 and J usage is TRBJ2-3; D is unclear. This CDR3 contains 14 residues. V was pared by 3 bases and J by 4 bases, with 11 bases between. CDR3 amino acids: CASSFVSPADTQYF. The DNA of the CDR3 is TGTGCCAGCAGTTTTGTCTCCCCGGCAGATACGCAGTATTTT.

This clonotype was detected many times. The chain joins TRBV5-1 to TRBJ1-2, with 8 bases fitting TRBD1. This CDR3 contains 14 residues. V shed 2 bases, J shed 4 bases, and the junction held 4 bases outside the gene matches. The germline CDR1 and CDR2 sequences are SGHRS and YFSETQ. The CDR3 loop is CASSFAGGLYGYTF. DNA for the CDR3: TGCGCCAGCAGCTTTGCAGGGGGCCTCTATGGCTACACCTTC.

This clonotype appeared many times. The CDR3 loop is CAISEYRGLGEQYF. The CDR3 DNA sequence: TGTGCCATCAGTGAATACAGGGGGCTTGGAGAGCAGTACTTC. The V call is TRBV10-3, the J call TRBJ2-7, with 9 bases matching TRBD1. CDR1 is ENHRY, CDR2 SYGVKD, per germline. V trimming: 3 bases; J trimming: 7 bases; junction bases outside the gene matches: 7. This CDR3 contains 14 residues.

The chain couples TRBV29-1 to TRBJ1-2, with 10 bases fitting TRBD1. The CDR3 extends over 12 amino acids. The germline gives CDR1 SQVTM, CDR2 ANQGSEA. The V gene end was trimmed by 6 bases and the J gene end by 7 bases; junction bases not matched to a gene: 5. This chain's CDR3 is CSVVDRGPGYTF. CDR3 in DNA: TGCAGCGTAGTCGACAGGGGGCCTGGCTACACCTTC.

This clonotype appeared many times. The chain links TRBV12-3 or TRBV12-4 to TRBJ2-2, with no clear D. The length of the CDR3 is 12 residues. Deletions cut 6 bases from V and 6 bases from J, with 8 bases between. The CDR3 bases are TGTGCCAGCAGCCCACGCCCCGGGGAGCTGTTTTTT. It is translated as CASSPRPGELFF.

The J gene is TRBJ1-5, the V gene TRBV4-3; TRBD1 is a possible D gene (6 bases). The CDR3 runs 17 residues. The V gene's germline CDR1 is LGHNA and CDR2 YSLEER. Trimming stripped 4 bases from V and 4 bases from J, with 20 bases between. As DNA, the CDR3 is TGCGCCAGCAGCCGAGACAGGAGTGGGGTGAGAAATCAGCCCCAGCATTTT. Its protein product is CASSRDRSGVRNQPQHF.

This clonotype was observed at least ten times. J is TRBJ2-3 and V is TRBV7-9; 9 nucleotides align to TRBD1. V shed 3 bases and J 2 bases; nucleotides not matched to a gene: 15. The CDR3 is 19 amino acids. Germline V gene lookup returns CDR1 SEHNR and CDR2 FQNEAQ (reference sequence). Here the CDR3 reads CASSFPGQGSEALTDTQYF. For the CDR3, the DNA is TGTGCCAGCAGCTTCCCGGGACAGGGTTCGGAAGCACTCACAGATACGCAGTATTTT.

This clonotype was detected a few times. This sequence joins TRBV3-2 and TRBJ2-3; TRBD2 is the table's D call and was not checked against the DNA. TRBV3-2 is reported as a pseudogene. This CDR3 is 14 amino acids long. This CDR3 is CATLAGISTDTQYF. In DNA form, the CDR3 reads TGTGCCACACTAGCGGGGATTAGCACAGATACGCAGTATTTT.

In its sample, this clonotype was seen a few times. The chain has TRBV7-9 and TRBJ1-2, with TRBD1 as a possible D gene (6 bases). Germline CDR1 SEHNR, CDR2 FQNEAQ (reference sequence). The CDR3 length is 14 residues. Trimming pared 4 bases from V and 2 bases from J, leaving 11 bases between. The CDR3 DNA reads TGTGCCAGCAGCTACGCAGGGGAGAACTATGGCTACACCTTC. The encoded protein is CASSYAGENYGYTF.

The chain carries TRBV4-2 and TRBJ2-2, with D perhaps being TRBD1 or TRBD2 (5 bases each). V lost 2 bases and J 6 bases, leaving 13 bases between the germline ends. CDR1 is LGHNA, CDR2 YNFKEQ, per germline. The CDR3 runs 15 residues. CDR3 residues: CASSQPRRGAGELFF. As DNA, the CDR3 is TGTGCCAGCAGCCAACCCCGAAGGGGAGCCGGGGAGCTGTTTTTT.

Only a few counts were recorded for this clonotype. V is TRBV12-3 or TRBV12-4 and J is TRBJ1-4; 10 bases are shared with TRBD1. The CDR3 extends over 15 amino acids. V was pared by 4 bases and J by 7 bases, with 6 bases of the junction left unmatched. The CDR3 spells CASSWGQGIGEKLFF. CDR3 bases: TGTGCCAGCAGTTGGGGACAGGGGATTGGTGAAAAACTGTTTTTT.

This clonotype has a count of ten or more. The CDR3 DNA is TGCGCCAGCAGCCAACAGGGGTGGGGTGAAAAACTGTTTTTT. Protein: CASSQQGWGEKLFF. V is TRBV4-1 and J is TRBJ1-4, with D possibly being TRBD1 (6 bases). This CDR3 comprises 14 residues. Trimming shortened V by 2 bases and J by 7 bases, and 11 bases separated the two germline ends. Germline CDR1 and CDR2: MGHRA and YSYEKL.

This clonotype was seen many times. The V call is TRBV20-1, the J call TRBJ1-5; D may be TRBD1 (6 bases). The germline V gene has CDR1 DFQATT and CDR2 SNEGSKA (reference sequence). Between the trimmed V and J ends, which lost 7 bases and 6 bases, there was a span of 13 bases. This CDR3 is 12 amino acids long. The CDR3 nucleotides read TGCAGTGTTGTACAGGGAAGTCAGCCCCAGCATTTT. This translates into CSVVQGSQPQHF.